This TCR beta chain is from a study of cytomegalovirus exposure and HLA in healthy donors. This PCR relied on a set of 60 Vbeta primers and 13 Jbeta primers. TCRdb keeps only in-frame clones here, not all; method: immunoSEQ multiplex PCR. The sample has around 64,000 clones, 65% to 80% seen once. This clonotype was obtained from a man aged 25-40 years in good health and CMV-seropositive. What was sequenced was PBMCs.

The CDR3 here is CARRYVSGNTEAFF. Written as DNA, the CDR3 is TGTGCCAGGCGCTATGTGAGTGGGAACACTGAAGCTTTCTTT. The gene calls are TRBV19 and TRBJ1-1; no definite D call. CDR3 length: 14 amino acids. The V gene's germline CDR1 is LNHDA and CDR2 SQIVND (reference sequence). V dropped 9 bases and J dropped 1 base, with 15 bases sitting between them.